These T cell receptor beta chains were read from a single sample in a study of T cell changes during pregnancy in multiple sclerosis. Only in-frame clones appear in the TCRdb table, and some are missing; sequencing was by immunoSEQ multiplex PCR. This repertoire shows around 80,000 clones, around 94% found once; its top ten account for approximately 0.92%. The source was peripheral blood, collected in the second trimester of pregnancy. The receptor source for this set is a female donor in good health, enrolled as a control in a pregnancy study. Both conserved end residues are part of each CDR3. The order of the fields is CDR3 DNA, CDR3 protein, clone size, D gene, V gene, J gene. A D gene is named only where the DNA matches it firmly. A row's size may be missing; if present it is once, few, many or a size class.

CDR3nt: TGTGCCAGCAGTCCCGTTAGGCAGGGGGCTTTTGAAGCTTTCTTT; CDR3aa: CASSPVRQGAFEAFF; abundance: NA; d_gene: TRBD1; v_gene: TRBV5-4; j_gene: TRBJ1-1
CDR3nt: TGTGCCAGCATGCGGGGTTCGTATAGCAATCAGCCCCAGCATTTT; CDR3aa: CASMRGSYSNQPQHF; abundance: NA; d_gene: NA; v_gene: TRBV6-1; j_gene: TRBJ1-5
CDR3nt: TGTGCCAGCAGCTTGGATGAGGGATCCGGTGAGACCCAGTACTTC; CDR3aa: CASSLDEGSGETQYF; abundance: NA; d_gene: NA; v_gene: TRBV5-8; j_gene: TRBJ2-5
CDR3nt: TGTGCCAGCAGAACCGGGACAGGGGAAGTTGCAACGCAGTATTTT; CDR3aa: CASRTGTGEVATQYF; abundance: NA; d_gene: TRBD1; v_gene: TRBV18; j_gene: TRBJ2-3
CDR3nt: TGTGCCAGCAGTTTGTATGTCAGGGGCAGACGAAGCACCATATATTTT; CDR3aa: CASSLYVRGRRSTIYF; abundance: NA; d_gene: NA; v_gene: TRBV28; j_gene: TRBJ1-3
CDR3nt: TGTGCCAGCAGTTTCCCAGGGGACTCCTACAATGAGCAGTTCTTC; CDR3aa: CASSFPGDSYNEQFF; abundance: NA; d_gene: NA; v_gene: TRBV28; j_gene: TRBJ2-1
CDR3nt: TGCAGCGTTGAAGTGGAGACCGTGAACACTGAAGCTTTCTTT; CDR3aa: CSVEVETVNTEAFF; abundance: few; d_gene: NA; v_gene: TRBV29-1; j_gene: TRBJ1-1
CDR3nt: TGTGCCAGCTCACTCCGGGAGGGAGATACGCAGTATTTT; CDR3aa: CASSLREGDTQYF; abundance: NA; d_gene: TRBD2; v_gene: TRBV18; j_gene: TRBJ2-3
CDR3nt: TGTGCCAGCAGTGACCCAAGGACAGGAGGGGACACCATATATTTT; CDR3aa: CASSDPRTGGDTIYF; abundance: NA; d_gene: TRBD1; v_gene: TRBV25-1; j_gene: TRBJ1-3
CDR3nt: TGTGCCAGCAGTTGGGGGGGAGGCACAGATACGCAGTATTTT; CDR3aa: CASSWGGGTDTQYF; abundance: NA; d_gene: TRBD2; v_gene: TRBV27; j_gene: TRBJ2-3
CDR3nt: TGTGCCAGCAGCGTAGCTGGTAGCGGAGCCTACAATGAGCAGTTCTTC; CDR3aa: CASSVAGSGAYNEQFF; abundance: NA; d_gene: NA; v_gene: TRBV9; j_gene: TRBJ2-1
CDR3nt: TGTGCCAGCAGCTTAACAGGGCGTTCCTACGAGCAGTACTTC; CDR3aa: CASSLTGRSYEQYF; abundance: NA; d_gene: NA; v_gene: TRBV7-2; j_gene: TRBJ2-7
CDR3nt: TGCGCCAGCAGCCAAAGCGGGAGTAACTCCTACGAGCAGTACTTC; CDR3aa: CASSQSGSNSYEQYF; abundance: NA; d_gene: TRBD2; v_gene: TRBV4-1; j_gene: TRBJ2-7
CDR3nt: TGTGCCAGCAGGGCTAATGAGCGGGATACGCAGTATTTT; CDR3aa: CASRANERDTQYF; abundance: few; d_gene: NA; v_gene: TRBV5-4; j_gene: TRBJ2-3